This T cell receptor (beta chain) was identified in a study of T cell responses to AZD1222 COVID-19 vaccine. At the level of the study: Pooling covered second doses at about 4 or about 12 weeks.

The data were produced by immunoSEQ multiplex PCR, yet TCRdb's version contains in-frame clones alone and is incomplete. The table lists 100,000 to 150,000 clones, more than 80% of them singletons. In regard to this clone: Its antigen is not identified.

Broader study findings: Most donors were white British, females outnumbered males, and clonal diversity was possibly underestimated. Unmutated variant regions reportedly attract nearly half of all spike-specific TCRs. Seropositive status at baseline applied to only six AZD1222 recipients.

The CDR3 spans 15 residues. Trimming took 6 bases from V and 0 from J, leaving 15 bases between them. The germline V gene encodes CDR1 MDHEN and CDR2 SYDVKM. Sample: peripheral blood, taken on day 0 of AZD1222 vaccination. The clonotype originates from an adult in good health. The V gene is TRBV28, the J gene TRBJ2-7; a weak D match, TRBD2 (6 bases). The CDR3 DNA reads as TGTGCCAGCAGCTCCTTTAGCGGTGACTCCTACGAGCAGTACTTC. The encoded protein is CASSSFSGDSYEQYF.